The clone carrying this T cell receptor beta chain was found a few times. As yet, its antigen is unknown. TCRdb independently ran MiXCR on the reads; one entry per CDR3 protein. The sample yields around 540,000 distinct CDR3 sequences, 30% to 40% seen once. Trimming cost V 10 bases and J 4 bases; bases outside gene matches: 12. CDR3 length equals 14 residues. Germline CDR1 and CDR2: ENHRY and SYGVKD. The sample belongs to a study of T cell repertoires in cytomegalovirus infection. Study-level information: Public signatures in TCR beta pointed to CMV infection and matching HLA type.

General study findings and limits: The response measured ex vivo was dominated by TCR beta clonotypes (HLA-C-restricted and CMV-specific).

The input for sequencing was cultured PBMCs, taken from culture after CMV antigen stimulation. This TCR was recovered from a human donor in good health (CMV status not recorded). Some clones in this sample may be carry-over from other donors' samples. The chain uses TRBV10-3 and TRBJ2-5; 7 positions agree with TRBD1. The CDR3 sequence: CATRGQRAPETQYF. The CDR3 DNA reads TGTGCCACCCGGGGACAGAGGGCTCCAGAGACCCAGTACTTC.